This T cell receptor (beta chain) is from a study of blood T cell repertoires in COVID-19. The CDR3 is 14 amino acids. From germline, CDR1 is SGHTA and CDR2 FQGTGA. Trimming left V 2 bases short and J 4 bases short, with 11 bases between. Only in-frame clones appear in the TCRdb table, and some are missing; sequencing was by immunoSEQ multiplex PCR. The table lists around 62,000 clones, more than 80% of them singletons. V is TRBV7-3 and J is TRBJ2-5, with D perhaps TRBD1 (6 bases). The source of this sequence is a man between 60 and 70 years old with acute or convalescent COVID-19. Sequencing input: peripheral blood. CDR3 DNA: TGTGCCAGCAGCTTACAATTAGGGGGAGAGACCCAGTACTTC. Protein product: CASSLQLGGETQYF. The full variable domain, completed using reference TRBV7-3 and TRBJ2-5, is GAGVSQTPSNKVTEKGKYVELRCDPISGHTALYWYRQSLGQGPEFLIYFQGTGAADDSGLPNDRFFAVRPEGSVSTLKIQRTERGDSAVYLCASSLQLGGETQYFGPGTRLLVL.